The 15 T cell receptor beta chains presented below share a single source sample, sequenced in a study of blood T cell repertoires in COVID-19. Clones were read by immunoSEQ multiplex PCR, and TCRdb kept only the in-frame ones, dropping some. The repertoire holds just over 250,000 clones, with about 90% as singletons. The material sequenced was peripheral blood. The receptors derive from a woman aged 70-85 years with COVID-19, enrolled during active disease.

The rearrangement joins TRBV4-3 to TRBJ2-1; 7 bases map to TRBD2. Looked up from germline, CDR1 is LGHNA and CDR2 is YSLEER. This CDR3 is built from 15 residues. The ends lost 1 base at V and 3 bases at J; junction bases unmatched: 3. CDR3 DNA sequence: TGCGCCAGCAGCCAAGCTAGCGGTGACTACAATGAGCAGTTCTTC. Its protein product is CASSQASGDYNEQFF.

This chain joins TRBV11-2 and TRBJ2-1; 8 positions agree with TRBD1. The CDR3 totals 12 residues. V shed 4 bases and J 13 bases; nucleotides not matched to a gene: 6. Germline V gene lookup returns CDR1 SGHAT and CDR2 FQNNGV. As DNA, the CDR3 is TGTGCCAGCAGCTCCGGGACAGGCCCCCAGTTCTTC. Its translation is CASSSGTGPQFF.

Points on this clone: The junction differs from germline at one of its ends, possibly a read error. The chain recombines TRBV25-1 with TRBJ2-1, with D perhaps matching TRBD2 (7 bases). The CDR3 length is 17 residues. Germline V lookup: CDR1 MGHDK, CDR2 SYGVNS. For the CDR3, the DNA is TGCGCGACGCAATTAGCGGGTTGGGGGGGCCCCTACAATGAGCAGTTCTTC. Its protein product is CATQLAGWGGPYNEQFF. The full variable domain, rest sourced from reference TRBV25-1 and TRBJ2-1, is EADIYQTPRYLVIGTGKKITLECSQTMGHDKMYWYQQDPGMELHLIHYSYGVNSTEKGDLSSESTVSRIRTEHFPLTLESARPSHTSQYLCATQLAGWGGPYNEQFFGPGTRLTVL.

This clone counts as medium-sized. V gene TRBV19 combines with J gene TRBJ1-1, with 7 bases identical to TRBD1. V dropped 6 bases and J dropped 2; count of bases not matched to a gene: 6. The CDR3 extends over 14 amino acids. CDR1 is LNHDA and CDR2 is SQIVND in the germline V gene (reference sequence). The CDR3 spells CASSPQGINTEAFF. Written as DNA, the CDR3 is TGTGCCAGTAGCCCACAGGGGATCAACACTGAAGCTTTCTTT.

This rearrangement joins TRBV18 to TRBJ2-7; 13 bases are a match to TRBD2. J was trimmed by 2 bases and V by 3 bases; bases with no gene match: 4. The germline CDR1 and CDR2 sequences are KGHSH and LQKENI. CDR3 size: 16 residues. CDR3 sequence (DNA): TGTGCCAGCTCACCCTATACTAGCGGGAGGGCCTACGAGCAGTACTTC. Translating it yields CASSPYTSGRAYEQYF.

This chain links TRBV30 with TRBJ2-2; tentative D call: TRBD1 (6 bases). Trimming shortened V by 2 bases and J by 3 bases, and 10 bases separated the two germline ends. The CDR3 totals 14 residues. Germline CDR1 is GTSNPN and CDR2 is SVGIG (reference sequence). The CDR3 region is CAWSFTGYTGELFF. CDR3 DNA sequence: TGTGCCTGGAGTTTCACAGGGTACACCGGGGAGCTGTTTTTT.

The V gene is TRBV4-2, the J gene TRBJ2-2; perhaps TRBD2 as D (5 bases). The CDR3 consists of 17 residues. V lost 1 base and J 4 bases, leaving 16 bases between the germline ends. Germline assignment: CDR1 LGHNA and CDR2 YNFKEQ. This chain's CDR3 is CASSQGDGGFGTGELFF. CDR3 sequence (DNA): TGTGCCAGCAGCCAAGGTGACGGCGGGTTTGGCACCGGGGAGCTGTTTTTT.

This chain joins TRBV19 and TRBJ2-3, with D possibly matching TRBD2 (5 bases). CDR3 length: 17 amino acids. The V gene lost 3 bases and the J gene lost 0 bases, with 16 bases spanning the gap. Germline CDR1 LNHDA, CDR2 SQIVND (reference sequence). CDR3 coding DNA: TGTGCCAGTAGTATCAGCAGCGGAACGGGTAGCACAGATACGCAGTATTTT. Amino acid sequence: CASSISSGTGSTDTQYF.

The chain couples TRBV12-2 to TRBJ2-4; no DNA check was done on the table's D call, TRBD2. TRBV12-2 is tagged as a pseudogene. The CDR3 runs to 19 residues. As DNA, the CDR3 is TGTGCAAGTCGCTTACACGTCGGTGGCGGGAGGGCTAGAGGGAACATTCAGTACTTC. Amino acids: CASRLHVGGGRARGNIQYF.

The CDR3 nucleotides read TGTGCCAGCAGCTTAGAACAGAACACTGAAGCTTTCTTT. Amino acids: CASSLEQNTEAFF. The V and J genes are TRBV11-3 and TRBJ1-1; D ambiguous. The CDR3 spans 13 residues. With 0 bases removed from V and 1 base from J, the gap between germline ends came to 3 bases. Per the germline V gene, CDR1 is SGHNT and CDR2 is YENEEA.

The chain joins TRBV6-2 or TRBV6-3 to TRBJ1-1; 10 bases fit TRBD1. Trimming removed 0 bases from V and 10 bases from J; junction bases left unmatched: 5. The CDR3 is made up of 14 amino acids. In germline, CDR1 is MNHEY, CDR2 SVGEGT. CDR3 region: CASSYSETGGVAFF. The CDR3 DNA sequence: TGTGCCAGCAGTTACTCGGAGACAGGGGGCGTAGCTTTCTTT.

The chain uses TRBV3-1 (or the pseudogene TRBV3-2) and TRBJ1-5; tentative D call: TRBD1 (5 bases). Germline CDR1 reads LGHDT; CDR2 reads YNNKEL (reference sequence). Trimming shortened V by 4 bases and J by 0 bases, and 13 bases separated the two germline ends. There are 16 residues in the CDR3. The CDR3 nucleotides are TGTGCCAGCAGCCCAGGACAACTCGCTAGCAATCAGCCCCAGCATTTT. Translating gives CASSPGQLASNQPQHF.

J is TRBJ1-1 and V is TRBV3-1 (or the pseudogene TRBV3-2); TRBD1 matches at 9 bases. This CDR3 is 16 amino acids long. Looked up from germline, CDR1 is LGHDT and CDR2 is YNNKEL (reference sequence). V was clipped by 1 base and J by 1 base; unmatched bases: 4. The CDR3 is CASSQAPGQGNTEAFF. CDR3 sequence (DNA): TGTGCCAGCAGCCAAGCGCCGGGACAGGGGAACACTGAAGCTTTCTTT.

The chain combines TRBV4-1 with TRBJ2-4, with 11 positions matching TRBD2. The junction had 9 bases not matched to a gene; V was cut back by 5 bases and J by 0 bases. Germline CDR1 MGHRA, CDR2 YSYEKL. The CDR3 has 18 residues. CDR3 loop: CASSEGLADHLAKNIQYF. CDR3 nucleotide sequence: TGCGCCAGCAGCGAGGGACTAGCGGACCACCTAGCCAAAAACATTCAGTACTTC.

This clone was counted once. CDR3 bases: TGTGCCAGTAGTACCGGGCGACTAGCGGGAGCGGCAGATACGCAGTATTTT. Translating it yields CASSTGRLAGAADTQYF. V gene TRBV19 combines with J gene TRBJ2-3; 12 positions agree with TRBD2. The CDR3 runs 17 residues. Germline trimming cut 4 bases from V and 4 bases from J; bases unmatched to any gene: 9. From germline, CDR1 is LNHDA and CDR2 SQIVND (reference sequence).